These 30 T cell receptor beta chains came from one sample sequenced in a study of T cells in women clearing cervical HPV infection. The protocol was immunoSEQ multiplex PCR, while the TCRdb copy is restricted to in-frame clones and leaves out a portion. The table lists approximately 35,000 clones, with around 1.6% in the top ten. The sequenced material came from blood buffy coat. The receptors shown here come from a woman between 18 and 69 years old with a cervical HPV16 infection that either progressed to CIN3+ or cleared (not recorded which).

To note about this clone: The DNA ends 3 residues before the CDR3 does, and the rest of the CDR3 is filled in from the germline J gene. The V and J genes are TRBV2 and TRBJ2-7; D unresolved. From germline, CDR1 is SNHLY and CDR2 FYNNEI. The CDR3 spans 9 residues. V lost 10 bases and J lost 5, with 6 bases in between. The CDR3 protein is CAISHEQYF. CDR3 DNA (partial): TGTGCCATATCCCACGAG. Full variable domain (rest looked up from reference TRBV2 and TRBJ2-7): EPEVTQTPSHQVTQMGQEVILRCVPISNHLYFYWYRQILGQKVEFLVSFYNNEISEKSEIFDDQFSVERPDGSNFTLKIRSTKLEDSAMYFCAISHEQYFGPGTRLTVT.

A remark on this clone: From the germline J gene comes the end of the CDR3, since the read stops 3 residues before it. This chain joins TRBV2 and TRBJ2-5; TRBD1 matches at 7 bases. Germline V lookup: CDR1 SNHLY, CDR2 FYNNEI. The CDR3 contains 15 residues. V dropped 6 bases and J dropped 0; count of bases not matched to a gene: 7. Incomplete CDR3 DNA: TGTGCCAGCAGGTCCGGGACAGCTTACCAAGAGACC. This encodes CASRSGTAYQET. The entire CDR3 protein reads CASRSGTAYQETQYF.

Remarks on this clone: The read halts 3 residues ahead of the CDR3 end, with the missing end drawn from the germline J gene. The chain couples TRBV6-2 or TRBV6-3 to TRBJ2-1; 10 nucleotides line up with TRBD2. The CDR3 runs 15 residues. Germline CDR1 MNHEY, CDR2 SVGEGT. Trimming removed 6 bases from V and 6 bases from J; junction bases left unmatched: 8. CDR3 amino acids: CASSTTSGSVNEQFF. Incomplete CDR3 DNA: TGTGCCAGCAGCACGACTAGCGGGTCAGTCAATGAG.

A remark on this clone: The DNA ends 3 residues before the CDR3 does, and the rest of the CDR3 is filled in from the germline J gene. This chain links TRBV30 with TRBJ2-2; 7 bases match TRBD2. The V and J ends lost 2 bases and 4 bases, in that order; junction bases with no gene match: 4. Germline CDR1 GTSNPN, CDR2 SVGIG (reference sequence). This CDR3 comprises 14 residues. The sequenced CDR3 bases are TGTGCCTGGAGTTGGGGGGGGGTCACCGGGGAG. Its translation: CAWSWGGVTGE. The whole CDR3 is CAWSWGGVTGELFF.

Regarding this clone: Sequencing ends 3 residues short of the CDR3 end; the germline J gene provides the rest. The V gene is TRBV14, the J gene TRBJ2-2, with 12 bases that match TRBD2. The CDR3 is made up of 18 amino acids. CDR1 is SGHDN and CDR2 is FVKESK in the germline V gene. J was trimmed by 1 base and V by 0 bases; bases with no gene match: 3. The chain's CDR3 is CASSQDGTSGLNTGELFF. The CDR3 bases that were read are TGTGCCAGCAGCCAAGATGGGACTAGCGGGCTGAACACCGGGGAG.

As concerns this clone: A read error may produce the germline difference seen at one junction end. Coverage ceases 3 residues before the CDR3 finishes, and the germline J gene fills in the end. The same CDR3 also results from other DNA sequences found in this sample. V gene TRBV19 combines with J gene TRBJ1-3; 10 bases match TRBD1. The length of the CDR3 is 17 residues. Per the germline V gene, CDR1 is LNHDA and CDR2 is SQIVND (reference sequence). This CDR3 is CASSPGTGARSGNTIYF. The part of the CDR3 DNA that was read is TGTGCCAGTAGCCCCGGGACAGGGGCCCGCTCTGGAAACACA.

With respect to this clone: Sequencing ends 3 residues short of the CDR3 end; the germline J gene provides the rest. The V gene is TRBV7-7, the J gene TRBJ2-1; TRBD1 aligns across 9 bases. This CDR3 contains 16 residues. V was clipped by 4 bases and J by 1 base; unmatched bases: 5. Germline CDR1 reads SSHAT; CDR2 reads FNYEAQ (reference sequence). CDR3 bases read: TGTGCCAGCAGCTCCACAGGGGGCAGGTCCTACAATGAG. Its translation: CASSSTGGRSYNE. The whole CDR3 sequence is CASSSTGGRSYNEQFF.

Note on this clone: Read sequence stops 3 residues before the CDR3 end, and the germline J gene provides the missing end. This chain joins TRBV20-1 and TRBJ2-7, with TRBD2 identical over 9 bases. V shed 3 bases, J shed 2 bases, and the junction held 5 bases outside the gene matches. CDR3 length equals 14 residues. Germline V CDR1 and CDR2: DFQATT, SNEGSKA (reference sequence). The CDR3 loop is CSARASGVTYEQYF. The DNA read from the CDR3 is TGCAGTGCTAGGGCTAGCGGGGTAACCTACGAG.

The chain's CDR3 is CASSQEPLQVNYGYTF. The sequenced part of the CDR3 DNA is TGCGCCAGCAGCCAAGAACCCCTGCAGGTTAACTATGGC. V and J are TRBV4-1 and TRBJ1-2; no reliable D call. Read coverage stops 3 residues before the CDR3 terminus; the germline J gene supplies the remainder. CDR1 and CDR2 (germline): MGHRA, YSYEKL. This CDR3 contains 16 residues. V lost 0 bases, J lost 1 base, and 12 bases lay in between.

Note on this clone: The CDR3 end lies 3 residues beyond the end of the read and is filled in from the germline J gene. The chain has TRBV2 and TRBJ2-3, with no clear D. V was trimmed by 7 bases and J by 2 bases, leaving 10 bases between them. The CDR3 runs to 13 residues. CDR1 and CDR2 (germline): SNHLY, FYNNEI. Partial CDR3 DNA: TGTGCCAGCACTCGTTCGGTCACAGATACG. This encodes CASTRSVTDT. The entire CDR3 protein reads CASTRSVTDTQYF.

Comments on this clone: The read ends 3 residues shy of where the CDR3 ends; the end is completed using the germline J gene. The genes are TRBV20-1 and TRBJ2-5; 7 bases match TRBD2. CDR3 length: 15 amino acids. Germline-derived CDR1 and CDR2 are DFQATT and SNEGSKA (reference sequence). The trim removed 6 bases at V and 0 bases at J, leaving 10 bases unmatched. CDR3 amino acids: CSAHGLVGYQETQYF. The CDR3 DNA, read in part, is TGCAGTGCCCACGGACTAGTAGGATACCAAGAGACC.

As to this clone: The CDR3 extends 3 residues past the end of the read, so its final part is completed from the germline J gene. The chain uses TRBV10-2 and TRBJ1-1; D might be TRBD1 (5 bases). V lost 0 bases and J lost 3, with 14 bases in between. Germline V gene data show CDR1 as WSHSY and CDR2 as SAAADI. The CDR3 runs 16 residues. The CDR3 DNA, read in part, is TGCGCCAGCAGTGAGTCCTTGACAGAATGGGACACTGAA. It codes for CASSESLTEWDTE. The full CDR3 sequence reads CASSESLTEWDTEAFF.

Worth noting for this clone: One junction end disagrees with the germline gene, perhaps due to a read error. The read ends 3 residues shy of where the CDR3 ends; the end is completed using the germline J gene. Other DNA sequences in this specimen translate into the identical CDR3. The chain carries TRBV18 and TRBJ1-3; a weak D match, TRBD1 (5 bases). The CDR3 is 16 residues long. Per germline, CDR1 KGHSH and CDR2 LQKENI. Partial CDR3 DNA: TGTGCCAGCTCACCCAGTGGGGGGGTCGCTGGAAACACG. Encoded protein: CASSPSGGVAGNT. The full CDR3 is CASSPSGGVAGNTIYF.

Concerning this clone: The CDR3 end is not reached by the read, which stops 3 residues before it; the germline J gene fills it in. This chain links TRBV19 with TRBJ2-3, with TRBD1 matching over 10 bases. Germline CDR1 is LNHDA and CDR2 is SQIVND (reference sequence). The CDR3 spans 15 residues. The part of the CDR3 DNA that was read is TGTGCCAGCAGGACAGGGGGAGGACAACATCAGCCG. It encodes CASRTGGGQHQP. The whole CDR3 reads CASRTGGGQHQPQYF.

Turning to this clone: The sequenced fragment ends 3 residues before the CDR3 boundary, so the rest is inferred from the germline J gene. V usage is TRBV19 and J usage is TRBJ2-1, with D possibly matching TRBD2 (5 bases). The germline gives CDR1 LNHDA, CDR2 SQIVND (reference sequence). CDR3 size: 13 residues. Between the trimmed V and J ends, which lost 5 bases and 8 bases, there was a span of 13 bases. The CDR3 spells CASSAGPGDEQFF. CDR3 bases read: TGTGCCAGTAGTGCGGGCCCTGGCGATGAG.

As concerns this clone: The sequenced fragment ends 3 residues before the CDR3 boundary, so the rest is inferred from the germline J gene. The chain couples TRBV5-1 to TRBJ2-1; tentative D call: TRBD1 (8 bases). This CDR3 is 16 amino acids long. Deletions cut 4 bases from V and 9 bases from J, with 23 bases between. Germline V gene sequence: CDR1 SGHRS, CDR2 YFSETQ. CDR3 bases read: TGCGCCAGCAGCACAGGGGGGGTAGTTAGTCCCAGTGAG. It codes for CASSTGGVVSPSE. In full, the CDR3 is CASSTGGVVSPSEQFF.

With regard to this clone: Read data end 3 residues before the CDR3 end; the end is taken from the germline J gene. V gene TRBV19 combines with J gene TRBJ2-4, with 8 bases aligning to TRBD1. Per germline, CDR1 LNHDA and CDR2 SQIVND (reference sequence). CDR3 length: 14 residues. The CDR3 sequence is CASSPQGGTETQYF. The CDR3 DNA, read in part, is TGTGCCAGTAGCCCACAGGGGGGAACAGAGACT. Supplemented by reference TRBV19 and TRBJ2-4, the full variable domain reads DGGITQSPKYLFRKEGQNVTLSCEQNLNHDAMYWYRQDPGQGLRLIYYSQIVNDFQKGDIAEGYSVSREKKESFPLTVTSAQKNPTAFYLCASSPQGGTETQYFGAGTRLSVL.

A note on this clone: The read finishes 3 residues shy of the CDR3 end, and the germline J gene is used to complete it. The V and J genes are TRBV19 and TRBJ1-5, with TRBD1 matching 8 bases. Germline CDR1 and CDR2: LNHDA and SQIVND (reference sequence). The V segment lost 8 bases and the J segment 3 bases; nucleotides outside the gene matches: 9. CDR3 size: 15 residues. CDR3: CASSTTGEINQPQHF. CDR3 DNA, as far as it was read: TGTGCCAGTTCGACGACAGGGGAAATCAATCAGCCC.

Concerning this clone: The sequence runs out 3 residues before the end of the CDR3; the remainder is reconstructed from the germline J gene. V usage is TRBV18 and J usage is TRBJ1-2; D is perhaps TRBD1 (5 bases). CDR1 is KGHSH, CDR2 LQKENI, per germline. This CDR3 spans 14 amino acids. CDR3: CASSPVRGTDTYTF. CDR3 bases read: TGTGCCAGCTCACCAGTGAGGGGCACAGATACC.

A note on this clone: The read is 3 residues too short to cover the CDR3 end, so that end is filled in from the germline J gene. The rearrangement links TRBV18 to TRBJ2-2; TRBD1 agrees at 9 bases. CDR1 and CDR2 from the germline V gene are KGHSH and LQKENI. The CDR3 runs 15 residues. CDR3 bases read: TGTGCCAGCTCACGGACGACAGGGGGGGAAGAAAAG. It is translated as CASSRTTGGEEK. The full CDR3 sequence reads CASSRTTGGEEKLFF.

Comments on this clone: The read ends 3 residues before the CDR3 terminus; that terminus is restored from the germline J gene. The chain carries TRBV19 and TRBJ2-4; D might be TRBD1 (7 bases). Germline CDR1 reads LNHDA; CDR2 reads SQIVND (reference sequence). The CDR3 consists of 14 residues. CDR3 DNA, as far as it was read: TGTGCCAGTAGTATTGGAGGGGGCGACTATGGT. This translates into CASSIGGGDYG. From start to end, the CDR3 is CASSIGGGDYGQYF. Variable domain in full (rest from reference TRBV19 and TRBJ2-4): DGGITQSPKYLFRKEGQNVTLSCEQNLNHDAMYWYRQDPGQGLRLIYYSQIVNDFQKGDIAEGYSVSREKKESFPLTVTSAQKNPTAFYLCASSIGGGDYGQYFGAGTRLSVL.

Concerning this clone: The CDR3 goes on 3 residues after the read ends, and that part is filled in from the germline J gene. The V gene is TRBV6-1, the J gene TRBJ2-2; 10 bases map to TRBD2. Germline CDR1 is MNHNS and CDR2 is SASEGT. This CDR3 has 18 residues. V shed 6 bases and J 3 bases; nucleotides not matched to a gene: 13. The CDR3 is CASRETLAGGRYTGELFF. CDR3 bases read: TGTGCCAGCAGGGAAACCTTAGCGGGAGGCCGATACACCGGGGAG.

Concerning this clone itself: Read sequence stops 3 residues before the CDR3 end, and the germline J gene provides the missing end. This chain uses TRBV6-4 with TRBJ2-3, with a tentative D call TRBD1 (6 bases). The V gene's germline CDR1 is MRHNA and CDR2 SNTAGT. This CDR3 comprises 15 residues. V was trimmed by 3 bases and J by 6 bases, leaving 16 bases between them. Here the CDR3 reads CASSERAGERDTQYF. The DNA read from the CDR3 is TGTGCCAGCAGTGAGAGGGCAGGGGAAAGGGATACG.

Turning to this clone: Read coverage stops 3 residues before the CDR3 terminus; the germline J gene supplies the remainder. The chain is built from TRBV18 and TRBJ2-7; TRBD1 agrees at 9 bases. The V and J ends lost 7 bases and 2 bases, in that order; junction bases with no gene match: 6. Germline CDR1 reads KGHSH; CDR2 reads LQKENI. The CDR3 is 14 residues long. CDR3 region: CASCYGTGTYEQYF. CDR3 bases read: TGTGCCAGCTGCTACGGGACAGGGACCTACGAG.

Note on this clone: The read stops 3 residues short of the end of the CDR3; the missing end is completed from the germline J gene. V usage is TRBV5-1 and J usage is TRBJ2-3; 8 bases match TRBD2. The germline gives CDR1 SGHRS, CDR2 YFSETQ. This CDR3 spans 16 amino acids. After removal of 2 bases from V and 1 base from J, the junction contained 6 bases not matched to a gene. The CDR3 sequence: CASSFSSGRGTDTQYF. CDR3 DNA (partial): TGCGCCAGCAGCTTTTCAAGCGGGAGAGGCACAGATACG.

A word on this clone: The read terminates 3 residues ahead of where the CDR3 ends, so the germline J gene completes it. V and J are TRBV5-6 and TRBJ1-2; 9 nucleotides agree with TRBD1. There are 13 residues in the CDR3. CDR1 SGHDT and CDR2 YYEEEE come from the germline V gene. CDR3 residues: CASSPNRGQGYTF. The CDR3 DNA, read in part, is TGTGCCAGCAGCCCCAACAGGGGGCAAGGC.

Note on this clone: The DNA ends 3 residues before the CDR3 does, and the rest of the CDR3 is filled in from the germline J gene. The chain links TRBV18 to TRBJ2-3, with 8 positions matching TRBD2. Germline assignment: CDR1 KGHSH and CDR2 LQKENI. This CDR3 region has 16 residues. V was clipped by 2 bases and J by 4 bases; unmatched bases: 8. The CDR3 loop reads CASSPFPAGASDTQYF. The CDR3 DNA, read in part, is TGTGCCAGCTCACCATTCCCAGCGGGAGCGTCAGATACG.

With respect to this clone: The missing CDR3 end, 3 residues past where the read stops, is filled in from the germline J gene. The rearrangement uses TRBV19 and TRBJ2-2; possibly TRBD1 for D (6 bases). The CDR3 covers 14 residues. V lost 5 bases to trimming and J lost 5 bases, with 12 bases between them. Germline V lookup: CDR1 LNHDA, CDR2 SQIVND (reference sequence). Incomplete CDR3 DNA: TGTGCCAGTAGTCCCCGTACAGGGACCGGGGAG. As protein: CASSPRTGTGE. The whole CDR3 protein reads CASSPRTGTGELFF. Based on the CDR3 plus reference TRBV19 and TRBJ2-2, the full variable domain is DGGITQSPKYLFRKEGQNVTLSCEQNLNHDAMYWYRQDPGQGLRLIYYSQIVNDFQKGDIAEGYSVSREKKESFPLTVTSAQKNPTAFYLCASSPRTGTGELFFGEGSRLTVL.

Details on this clone: Read data end 3 residues before the CDR3 end; the end is taken from the germline J gene. This chain links TRBV28 with TRBJ1-2; TRBD1 agrees at 8 bases. Germline CDR1 MDHEN, CDR2 SYDVKM. The CDR3 runs 14 residues. CDR3 amino acids: CASSLSGGSGGYTF. The sequenced part of the CDR3 DNA is TGTGCCAGCAGTTTGTCAGGGGGCTCTGGGGGC.

With respect to this clone: Read data end 3 residues before the CDR3 end; the end is taken from the germline J gene. The chain is built from TRBV3-1 (or the pseudogene TRBV3-2) and TRBJ2-1; tentative D call: TRBD1 (6 bases). There are 15 residues in the CDR3. The ends were cut back, 1 base at V and 8 bases at J, with 15 bases in the middle. The germline CDR1 and CDR2 sequences are LGHDT and YNNKEL (reference sequence). The CDR3 loop is CASSQAPGHSHEQFF. The sequenced CDR3 bases are TGTGCCAGCAGCCAAGCCCCGGGACATTCCCATGAG.